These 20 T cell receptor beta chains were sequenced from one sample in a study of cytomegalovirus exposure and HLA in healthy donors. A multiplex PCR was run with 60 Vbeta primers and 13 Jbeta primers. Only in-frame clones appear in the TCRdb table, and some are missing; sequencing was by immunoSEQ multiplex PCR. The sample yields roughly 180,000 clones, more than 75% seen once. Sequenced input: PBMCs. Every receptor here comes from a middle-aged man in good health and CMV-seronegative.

The CDR3 nucleotides read TGTGCCAGCAGCTCCAAAGCGCGCCTCGAGCAGTACTTC. It encodes CASSSKARLEQYF. V is TRBV7-2 and J is TRBJ2-7; D call uncertain. The length of the CDR3 is 13 residues. V gave up 4 bases and J gave up 6 bases, with 13 bases separating them. The germline CDR1 and CDR2 sequences are SGHTA and FQGNSA.

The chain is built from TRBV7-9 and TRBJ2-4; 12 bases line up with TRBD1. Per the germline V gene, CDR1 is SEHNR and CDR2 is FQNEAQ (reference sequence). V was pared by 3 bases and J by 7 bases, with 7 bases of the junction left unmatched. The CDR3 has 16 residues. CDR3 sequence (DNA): TGTGCCAGCAGCTTGCCCCGGGACAGGGGGCGGAACATTCAGTACTTC. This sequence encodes CASSLPRDRGRNIQYF. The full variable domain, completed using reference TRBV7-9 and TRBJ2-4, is DTGVSQNPRHKITKRGQNVTFRCDPISEHNRLYWYRQTLGQGPEFLTYFQNEAQLEKSRLLSDRFSAERPKGSFSTLEIQRTEQGDSAMYLCASSLPRDRGRNIQYFGAGTRLSVL.

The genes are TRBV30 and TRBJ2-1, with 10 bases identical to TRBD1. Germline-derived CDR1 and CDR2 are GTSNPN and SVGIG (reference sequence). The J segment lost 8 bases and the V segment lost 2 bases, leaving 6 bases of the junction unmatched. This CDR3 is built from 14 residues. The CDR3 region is CAWSIGTGVDEQFF. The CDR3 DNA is TGTGCCTGGAGTATCGGGACAGGGGTCGATGAGCAGTTCTTC.

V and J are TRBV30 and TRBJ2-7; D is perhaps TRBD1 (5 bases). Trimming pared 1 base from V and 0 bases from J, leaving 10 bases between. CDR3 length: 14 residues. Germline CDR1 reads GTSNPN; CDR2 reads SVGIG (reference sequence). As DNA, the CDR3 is TGTGCCTGGAGTGGGCAGGGTAGCTCCTACGAGCAGTACTTC. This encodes CAWSGQGSSYEQYF.

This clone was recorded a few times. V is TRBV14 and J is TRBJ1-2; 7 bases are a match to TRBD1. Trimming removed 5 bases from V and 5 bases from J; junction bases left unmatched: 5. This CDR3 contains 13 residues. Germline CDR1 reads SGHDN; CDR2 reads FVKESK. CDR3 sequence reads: CASSLGQSYGYTF. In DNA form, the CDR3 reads TGTGCCAGCAGCTTGGGACAGAGTTATGGCTACACCTTC.

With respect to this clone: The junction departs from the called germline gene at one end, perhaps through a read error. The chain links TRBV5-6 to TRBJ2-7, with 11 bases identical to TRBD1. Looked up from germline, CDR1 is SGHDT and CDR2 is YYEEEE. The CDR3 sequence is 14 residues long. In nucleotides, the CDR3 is TGTGCCAGCAGCGCGGACAGGGGGCGGTACGCGCAGTACTTC. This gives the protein CASSADRGRYAQYF.

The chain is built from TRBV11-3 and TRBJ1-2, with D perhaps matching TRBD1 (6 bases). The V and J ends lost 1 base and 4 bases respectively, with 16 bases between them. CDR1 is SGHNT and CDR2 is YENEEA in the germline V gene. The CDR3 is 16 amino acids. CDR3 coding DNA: TGTGCCAGCAGCTTAGGAGTCGGCAGGGGAGTCTATGGCTACACCTTC. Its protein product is CASSLGVGRGVYGYTF.

The CDR3: CASIPGQGAYNEQFF. The DNA for the CDR3 is TGCGCCAGCATCCCGGGACAGGGGGCCTACAATGAGCAGTTCTTC. The chain links TRBV5-1 to TRBJ2-1, with 11 bases matching TRBD1. The CDR3 consists of 15 residues. V was clipped by 6 bases and J by 2 bases; unmatched bases: 4. The germline CDR1 and CDR2 sequences are SGHRS and YFSETQ.

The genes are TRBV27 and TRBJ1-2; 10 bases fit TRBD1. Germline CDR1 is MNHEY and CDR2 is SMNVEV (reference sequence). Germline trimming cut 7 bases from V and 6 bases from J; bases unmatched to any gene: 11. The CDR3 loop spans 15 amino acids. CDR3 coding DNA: TGTGCCAGCACCCCGGCGACAGGGGGCATTAATGGCTACACCTTC. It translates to CASTPATGGINGYTF.

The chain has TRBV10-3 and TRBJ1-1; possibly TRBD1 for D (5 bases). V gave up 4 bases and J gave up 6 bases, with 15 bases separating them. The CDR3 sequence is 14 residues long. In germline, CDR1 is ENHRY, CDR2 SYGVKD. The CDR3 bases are TGTGCCATCAGTGCCCAGGGCGTTAGTCCTGAAGCTTTCTTT. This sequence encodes CAISAQGVSPEAFF.

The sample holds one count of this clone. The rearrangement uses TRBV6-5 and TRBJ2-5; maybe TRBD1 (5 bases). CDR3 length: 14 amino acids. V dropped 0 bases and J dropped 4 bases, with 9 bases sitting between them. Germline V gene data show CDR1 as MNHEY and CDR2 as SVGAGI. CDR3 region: CASSYSAGLETQYF. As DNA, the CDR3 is TGTGCCAGCAGTTACTCGGCAGGGCTAGAGACCCAGTACTTC.

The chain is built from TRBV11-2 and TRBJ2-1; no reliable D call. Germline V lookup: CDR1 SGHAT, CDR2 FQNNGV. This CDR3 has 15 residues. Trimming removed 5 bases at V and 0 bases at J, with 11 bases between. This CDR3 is CASSPAGHSYNEQFF. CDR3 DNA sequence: TGTGCCAGCAGCCCGGCTGGGCACTCCTACAATGAGCAGTTCTTC. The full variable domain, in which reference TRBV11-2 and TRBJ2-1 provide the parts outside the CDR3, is EAGVAQSPRYKIIEKRQSVAFWCNPISGHATLYWYQQILGQGPKLLIQFQNNGVVDDSQLPKDRFSAERLKGVDSTLKIQPAKLEDSAVYLCASSPAGHSYNEQFFGPGTRLTVL.

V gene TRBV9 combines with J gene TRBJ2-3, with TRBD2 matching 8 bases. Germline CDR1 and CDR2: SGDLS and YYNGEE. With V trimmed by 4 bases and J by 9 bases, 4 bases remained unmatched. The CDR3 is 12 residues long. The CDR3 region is CASSPREGTQYF. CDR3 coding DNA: TGTGCCAGCAGCCCCCGGGAGGGCACGCAGTATTTT.

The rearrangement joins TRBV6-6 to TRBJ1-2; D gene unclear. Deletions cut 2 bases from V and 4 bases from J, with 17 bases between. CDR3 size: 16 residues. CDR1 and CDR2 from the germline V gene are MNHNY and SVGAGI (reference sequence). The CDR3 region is CASSYRFGGSGYGYTF. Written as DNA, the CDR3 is TGTGCCAGCAGTTACAGGTTTGGAGGATCGGGCTATGGCTACACCTTC.

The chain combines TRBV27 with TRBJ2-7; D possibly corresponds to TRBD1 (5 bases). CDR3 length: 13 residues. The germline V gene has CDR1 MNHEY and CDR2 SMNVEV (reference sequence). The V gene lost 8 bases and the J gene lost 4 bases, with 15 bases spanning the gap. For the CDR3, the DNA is TGTGCCAGCCTAGGGCGTGACAGATACGAGCAGTACTTC. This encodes CASLGRDRYEQYF.

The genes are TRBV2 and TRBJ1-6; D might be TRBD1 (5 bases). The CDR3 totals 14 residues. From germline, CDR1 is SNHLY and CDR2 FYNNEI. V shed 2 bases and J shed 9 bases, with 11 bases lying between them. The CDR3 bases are TGTGCCAGCAGTGAATTTGGGGGGAGTTCACCCCTCCACTTT. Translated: CASSEFGGSSPLHF.

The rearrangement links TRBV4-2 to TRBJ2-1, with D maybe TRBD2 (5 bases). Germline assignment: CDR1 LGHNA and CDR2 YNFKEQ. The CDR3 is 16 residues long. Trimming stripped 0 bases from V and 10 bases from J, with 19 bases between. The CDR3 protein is CASSQDNLARPAEQFF. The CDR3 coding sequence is TGTGCCAGCAGCCAAGATAACCTAGCAAGGCCGGCGGAGCAGTTCTTC.

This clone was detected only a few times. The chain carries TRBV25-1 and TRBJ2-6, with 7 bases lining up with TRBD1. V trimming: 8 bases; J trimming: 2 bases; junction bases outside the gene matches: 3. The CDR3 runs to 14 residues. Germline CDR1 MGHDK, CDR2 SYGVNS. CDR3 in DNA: TGTGCCAGCTTCGACAGGGCTGGGGCCAACGTCCTGACTTTC. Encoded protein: CASFDRAGANVLTF. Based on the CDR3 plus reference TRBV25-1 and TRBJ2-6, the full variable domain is EADIYQTPRYLVIGTGKKITLECSQTMGHDKMYWYQQDPGMELHLIHYSYGVNSTEKGDLSSESTVSRIRTEHFPLTLESARPSHTSQYLCASFDRAGANVLTFGAGSRLTVL.

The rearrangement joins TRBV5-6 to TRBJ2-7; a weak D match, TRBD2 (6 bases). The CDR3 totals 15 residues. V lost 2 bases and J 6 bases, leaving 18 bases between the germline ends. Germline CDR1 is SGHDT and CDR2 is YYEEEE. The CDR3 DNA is TGTGCCAGCAGCTTCGCGGGGAGGCAAATGACCGAGCAGTACTTC. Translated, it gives CASSFAGRQMTEQYF.

The CDR3: CASRGVVAGGSPLHF. The CDR3 DNA follows: TGTGCCAGCAGGGGGGTGGTGGCAGGGGGGTCACCCCTCCACTTT. This chain joins TRBV2 and TRBJ1-6, with TRBD1 matching 7 bases. Germline V gene lookup returns CDR1 SNHLY and CDR2 FYNNEI. J was trimmed by 10 bases and V by 6 bases; bases with no gene match: 12. The CDR3 has 15 amino acids.